This T cell receptor beta chain was captured in a study of Ad26.COV2.S vaccination and SARS-CoV-2 variants. Background on the study: Participants got Ad26.COV2.S intramuscularly, once or twice 56 days apart.

With regard to this clone: Antigen: not known.

There are 15 residues in the CDR3. Losses at the gene ends were 8 bases for V and 8 bases for J; bases not matched to a gene: 13. CDR1 and CDR2 from the germline V gene are SGHVS and FQNEAQ. Study outcomes and limitations: Researchers cautioned that TCR breadth and depth analyses may have underestimated total T cell responses. Responses of spike-specific T cells (both CD8+ and CD4+) reportedly showed substantial breadth after vaccination. Comparable non-spike TCR breadth was observed in vaccine and placebo recipients.

Repertoires were generated with immunoSEQ multiplex PCR, while TCRdb's copy carries only in-frame clones and drops some. The sample yields more than 300,000 clones, over 80% seen once. Documented treatment: roughly 19 received Ad26.COV2.S at low or high dose, single or two shots; several received placebo; per-sample allocation not given. Vaccine and placebo recipients were sampled on day 63 after the first injection. The chain recombines TRBV7-8 with TRBJ2-2; 8 nucleotides line up with TRBD1. The input for sequencing was peripheral blood, taken in a trial of Ad26.COV2.S vaccine versus placebo. This clonotype was obtained from a person aged 18-60 years who received the Ad26.COV2.S COVID-19 vaccine or a placebo. DNA of the CDR3: TGTGCCAGCGACGCCCGGACAGGGCTTACGGGGGAGCTGTTTTTT. Protein sequence: CASDARTGLTGELFF.